This T cell receptor (beta chain) stems from a study of blood T cell repertoires in COVID-19. The repertoire was sequenced with immunoSEQ multiplex PCR; TCRdb's copy has only in-frame clones and lacks some. The top ten hold roughly 15% of the sample, which has over 200,000 clones, just over 85% seen once. The sequenced material came from PBMCs or T cells enriched from blood (not recorded which). This clonotype was sampled from a man younger than 35 who had recovered from COVID-19.

The CDR3 protein is CASSESARGYIQYF. The CDR3 DNA is TGTGCCAGCAGTGAATCCGCCAGGGGGTACATTCAGTACTTC. This sequence joins TRBV2 and TRBJ2-4; 7 positions agree with TRBD1. The germline V gene encodes CDR1 SNHLY and CDR2 FYNNEI. J gave up 8 bases and V 2 bases, and 6 bases lay outside the gene matches. The CDR3 runs to 14 residues. Drawing the rest from reference TRBV2 and TRBJ2-4, the complete variable domain is EPEVTQTPSHQVTQMGQEVILRCVPISNHLYFYWYRQILGQKVEFLVSFYNNEISEKSEIFDDQFSVERPDGSNFTLKIRSTKLEDSAMYFCASSESARGYIQYFGAGTRLSVL.